The clone carrying this T cell receptor beta chain was detected only once. The table came from immunoSEQ multiplex PCR; TCRdb's copy has only in-frame clones and leaves some out. The sample includes 130,000 to 150,000 clones, 70% to 80% of them seen just once. This CDR3 region has 13 residues. The germline V gene encodes CDR1 MDHEN and CDR2 SYDVKM. The germline V and J ends were trimmed by 7 bases and 2 bases, with 11 bases remaining between them. This sample is drawn from a study of cytotoxic CD8 clonotypes in ibrutinib-treated CLL. The sequence was obtained from a human donor with chronic lymphocytic leukemia. The sample here was PBMCs, taken after 12 months of ibrutinib treatment. This chain joins TRBV28 and TRBJ1-1; D not certain. The CDR3 region is CASTHYLNTEAFF. The CDR3 nucleotides read TGTGCCAGCACCCACTACCTAAACACTGAAGCTTTCTTT.